Only one count was recorded for the clone carrying this T cell receptor beta chain. The antigen remains unidentified. Profiling relied on immunoSEQ multiplex PCR, and the TCRdb table lists in-frame clones only, not all of them. Among over 60,000 clones listed, about 88% were seen once. Germline V lookup: CDR1 MNHEY, CDR2 SMNVEV (reference sequence). With 5 bases removed from V and 2 bases from J, the gap between germline ends came to 13 bases. This CDR3 is 16 amino acids long. This sample is drawn from a study of radiotherapy plus CTLA-4 blockade in lung cancer. Study-wide findings and caveats: Following radiotherapy plus ipilimumab, tumor-derived TCR clones expanded in the blood.

This sequence joins TRBV27 and TRBJ2-6, with a weak D call TRBD2 (6 bases). This specimen consisted of peripheral blood, obtained from a patient treated with radiotherapy plus ipilimumab. The clonotype originates from a human donor with non-small cell lung cancer who had stable disease on radiotherapy plus ipilimumab. The CDR3 is CASSQTWGAGANVLTF. Here the CDR3 DNA reads TGTGCCAGCAGTCAGACCTGGGGGGCTGGGGCCAACGTCCTGACTTTC.